The sequence of this TCR beta chain was determined in a study of control samples from healthy donors and cancer patients. Assay: immunoSEQ multiplex PCR; the TCRdb copy retains only in-frame clones and omits some. The data hold about 200,000 clones, with about nine tenths observed a single time. This CDR3 spans 16 amino acids. Germline V lookup: CDR1 LNHDA, CDR2 SQIVND (reference sequence). The germline V and J ends were trimmed by 6 bases and 0 bases, with 15 bases remaining between them. The TCR sequence derives from a man aged 30 to 45 in good health. Sequencing was carried out using blood. The chain carries TRBV19 and TRBJ1-5; D is unresolved. DNA of the CDR3: TGTGCCAGTAGGGACCAGGCAACTTATAGCAATCAGCCCCAGCATTTT. This translates into CASRDQATYSNQPQHF.